This T cell receptor beta chain is drawn from a study of blood T cell repertoires in COVID-19. Generated by immunoSEQ multiplex PCR, the TCRdb table keeps only in-frame clones and is missing some. The sample has about 200,000 clones; more than 75% are singletons. Unmatched junction bases numbered 4, after V lost 3 bases and J lost 2 bases. Germline lookup yields CDR1 SGHRS and CDR2 YFSETQ. The CDR3 has 14 residues. The V and J genes are TRBV5-1 and TRBJ2-5; 7 nucleotides agree with TRBD2. The source material was peripheral blood. The sequence was collected from an elderly woman with COVID-19, enrolled during active disease. CDR3 sequence reads: CASSSGGTQETQYF. The DNA for the CDR3 is TGCGCCAGCAGCTCCGGGGGGACTCAAGAGACCCAGTACTTC.